Each of the 6 T cell receptor beta chains below was sequenced from the same sample in a study of radiotherapy plus CTLA-4 blockade in lung cancer. Data came from immunoSEQ multiplex PCR; TCRdb stores just in-frame clones and leaves some out. This sample has tens of thousands of clones, with 75% to 85% found just once. The sample here was peripheral blood, taken from a patient treated with radiotherapy plus ipilimumab. The source is a human donor with non-small cell lung cancer who had a partial response to radiotherapy plus ipilimumab.

This rearrangement joins TRBV10-3 to TRBJ1-2; a weak D match, TRBD1 (6 bases). The V gene's germline CDR1 is ENHRY and CDR2 SYGVKD. The CDR3 is made up of 16 amino acids. V lost 0 bases and J 7 bases, leaving 18 bases between the germline ends. The CDR3 DNA is TGTGCCATCAGTGAGTCTGGGACACGGCCATTGGGTGGCTACACCTTC. It specifies CAISESGTRPLGGYTF.

This clone showed up just once. The V and J genes are TRBV7-9 and TRBJ1-4; no clear D. Germline V lookup: CDR1 SEHNR, CDR2 FQNEAQ (reference sequence). CDR3 length: 12 residues. The V end lost 6 bases, the J end lost 8 bases, and 10 bases lay between the germline ends. CDR3 amino acids: CASRRAGEKLFF. The CDR3 nucleotides read TGTGCCAGCAGGAGGGCGGGAGAAAAACTGTTTTTT.

The J gene is TRBJ2-5, the V gene TRBV9, with 7 bases fitting TRBD2. J lost 0 bases, V lost 2 bases, and 4 bases had no gene match. The length of the CDR3 is 15 residues. Germline assignment: CDR1 SGDLS and CDR2 YYNGEE. CDR3 residues: CASSVGGGHQETQYF. For the CDR3, the DNA is TGTGCCAGCAGCGTGGGGGGGGGTCACCAAGAGACCCAGTACTTC.

This chain joins TRBV29-1 and TRBJ2-2, with TRBD2 matching 12 bases. Germline CDR1 is SQVTM and CDR2 is ANQGSEA. Trimming at V came to 8 bases and at J to 4 bases, leaving 5 bases not matched to a gene. This CDR3 comprises 14 residues. The CDR3 DNA sequence: TGCAGCACCCGACTAGCGGGAGCCACCGGGGAGCTGTTTTTT. Amino acid sequence: CSTRLAGATGELFF.

V and J are TRBV19 and TRBJ2-2; 8 bases line up with TRBD2. The ends lost 8 bases at V and 4 bases at J; junction bases unmatched: 6. The CDR3 has 14 residues. Germline V gene data show CDR1 as LNHDA and CDR2 as SQIVND (reference sequence). The CDR3 spells CASAGGDGTGELFF. The CDR3 bases are TGTGCCAGTGCCGGGGGGGACGGCACCGGGGAGCTGTTTTTT.

The chain is built from TRBV5-4 and TRBJ1-3, with D perhaps matching TRBD1 (5 bases). The V end lost 0 bases, the J end lost 0 bases, and 10 bases lay between the germline ends. The V gene's germline CDR1 is SGHNT and CDR2 YYREEE (reference sequence). The CDR3 totals 16 residues. The CDR3 protein is CASSLAGGSSGNTIYF. Here the CDR3 DNA reads TGTGCCAGCAGCTTGGCGGGGGGTAGCTCTGGAAACACCATATATTTT.